This is a list of T cell receptor beta chains from one sample in a study of blood T cells in healthy people across ages. TCRdb independently ran MiXCR on the 5' RACE reads; one entry per CDR3 protein. The data show under 1,100,000 distinct CDR3 sequences, less than 25% seen once. This sample was also put to use in a study of T cells of mothers and their children.

Sequenced: blood. The source is a girl aged 2-10 years in good health. CDR3s include the opening cysteine and the closing phenylalanine or tryptophan. The D gene is left open where the match is weak. Size is stated for part of the rows, as once, few or many counts, or as a class when the clone is expanded.

length,D,V,J,size,CDR3,DNA
15,TRBD2,TRBV6-5,TRBJ2-5,-,CASSYSGAGAETQYF,TGTGCCAGCAGTTACTCTGGTGCGGGAGCAGAGACCCAGTACTTC
14,-,TRBV28,TRBJ2-1,many,CASRKHQIHNEQFF,TGTGCCAGCCGGAAACACCAAATACACAATGAGCAGTTCTTC
16,TRBD2,TRBV12-5,TRBJ2-1,-,CASGNPSSGNRNEQFF,TGTGCTAGTGGTAACCCTTCGAGCGGGAATCGCAATGAGCAGTTCTTC
17,TRBD2,TRBV4-3,TRBJ2-2,-,CASSSIYTGGPFGELFF,TGCGCCAGCAGCTCTATTTACACGGGGGGGCCATTCGGGGAGCTGTTTTTT
14,-,TRBV4-1,TRBJ1-1,few,CASSPNMGMTEAFF,TGCGCCAGCAGCCCAAACATGGGGATGACTGAAGCTTTCTTT
14,-,TRBV12-3/TRBV12-4,TRBJ1-1,-,CASSLGTGRAEAFF,TGTGCCAGCAGTTTAGGGACGGGTCGAGCTGAAGCTTTCTTT
16,-,TRBV12-3/TRBV12-4,TRBJ2-1,-,CASRPSDMIASNEQFF,TGTGCCAGCAGACCCTCGGACATGATCGCGAGCAATGAGCAGTTCTTC
13,-,TRBV7-2,TRBJ1-2,-,CASSLTVSYGYTF,TGTGCCAGCAGCTTGACCGTTTCCTATGGCTACACCTTC
16,TRBD2,TRBV14,TRBJ2-5,few,CASSLSTTSGQETQYF,TGTGCCAGCAGCCTCTCTACGACTAGCGGCCAAGAGACCCAGTACTTC
13,TRBD1,TRBV2,TRBJ1-2,-,CASSEGTGVGYTF,TGTGCCAGCAGTGAAGGGACAGGGGTTGGCTACACCTTC
16,-,TRBV15,TRBJ2-3,-,CATSSSRELGTDTQYF,TGTGCCACCAGCAGCTCTAGGGAGTTAGGCACAGATACGCAGTATTTT
15,TRBD1,TRBV4-1,TRBJ2-5,few,CASSRDRDRQETQYF,TGCGCCAGCAGCCGAGACCGGGACAGACAAGAGACCCAGTACTTC
14,-,TRBV20-1,TRBJ1-6,few,CSASRGEGNSPLHF,TGCAGTGCTAGTAGAGGGGAGGGTAATTCACCCCTCCACTTT
12,-,TRBV29-1,TRBJ2-7,-,CSVEISSYEQYF,TGCAGCGTTGAAATTTCCTCCTACGAGCAGTACTTC
16,TRBD1,TRBV5-1,TRBJ1-4,once,CASSLGGGAEYEKLFF,TGCGCCAGCAGCTTAGGAGGGGGCGCTGAATATGAAAAACTGTTTTTT
14,-,TRBV4-1,TRBJ2-5,-,CASSARGGVSTQYF,TGCGCCAGCAGCGCCCGTGGGGGTGTATCGACCCAGTACTTC
12,-,TRBV29-1,TRBJ2-5,few,CSVFAGLETQYF,TGCAGCGTTTTTGCAGGGTTAGAGACCCAGTACTTC
14,TRBD2,TRBV3-1,TRBJ2-5,few,CASSRGGREETQYF,TGTGCCAGCAGTCGCGGGGGGCGGGAGGAGACCCAGTACTTC
14,-,TRBV2,TRBJ1-2,-,CASSRDSDLLGYTF,TGTGCCAGCAGCCGCGACAGCGACCTTCTTGGCTACACCTTC
14,-,TRBV14,TRBJ1-1,few,CASSSTGLGEKAFF,TGTGCCAGCAGCTCGACAGGATTGGGTGAGAAAGCTTTCTTT
17,TRBD1,TRBV7-9,TRBJ2-3,-,CASSITGTADSPDTQYF,TGTGCCAGCAGCATAACCGGGACAGCCGACAGCCCAGATACGCAGTATTTT
16,-,TRBV2,TRBJ2-7,-,CASRRRTGTLAYEQYF,TGTGCCAGCAGACGCCGGACGGGAACTCTGGCCTACGAGCAGTACTTC
15,TRBD1,TRBV5-1,TRBJ2-7,-,CASSWTTGSSYEQYF,TGCGCCAGCAGCTGGACGACAGGGTCCTCCTACGAGCAGTACTTC
14,-,TRBV7-9,TRBJ2-2,-,CANGEGSLTGELFF,TGTGCCAACGGGGAAGGGTCCCTCACCGGGGAGCTGTTTTTT
13,-,TRBV12-3/TRBV12-4,TRBJ1-1,few,CASSLTVDTEAFF,TGTGCCAGCAGTTTAACGGTGGACACTGAAGCTTTCTTT
17,TRBD2,TRBV12-3/TRBV12-4,TRBJ2-3,few,CASSKGSSGTGTDTQYF,TGTGCCAGCAGCAAAGGGAGCAGCGGGACCGGCACAGATACGCAGTATTTT
18,-,TRBV11-3,TRBJ2-2,-,CASSPGGWPDRDTGELFF,TGTGCCAGCAGCCCAGGCGGTTGGCCGGACAGAGACACCGGGGAGCTGTTTTTT
14,TRBD2,TRBV29-1,TRBJ2-7,few,CSVEGLAGVYEQYF,TGCAGCGTTGAGGGACTAGCGGGGGTCTACGAGCAGTACTTC
14,TRBD1,TRBV5-5,TRBJ2-7,many,CASSPRTGVYEQYF,TGTGCCAGCAGCCCTAGGACAGGCGTCTACGAGCAGTACTTC
15,TRBD2,TRBV20-1,TRBJ2-5,-,CSARFSGGRQETQYF,TGCAGTGCTAGATTTAGCGGGGGTCGTCAAGAGACCCAGTACTTC
15,-,TRBV27,TRBJ1-1,few,CASSFIGSLNTEAFF,TGTGCCAGCAGTTTCATCGGGTCTCTGAACACTGAAGCTTTCTTT
13,-,TRBV11-2,TRBJ1-2,few,CASSLDLGSGYTF,TGTGCCAGCAGCTTAGATCTTGGCAGTGGCTACACCTTC
16,-,TRBV2,TRBJ2-7,-,CASSGVREGPSYEQYF,TGTGCCAGCAGTGGGGTTCGAGAGGGACCTTCCTACGAGCAGTACTTC
12,-,TRBV10-1,TRBJ2-5,-,CASSETPGTQYF,TGCGCCAGCAGCGAGACGCCGGGGACCCAGTACTTC
15,-,TRBV7-2,TRBJ2-3,-,CASSLVGGIRDTQYF,TGTGCCAGCAGCTTAGTAGGCGGGATCCGAGATACGCAGTATTTT
14,-,TRBV4-1,TRBJ1-5,-,CASSQDASYQPQHF,TGCGCCAGCAGCCAAGATGCGTCTTATCAGCCCCAGCATTTT
16,-,TRBV20-1,TRBJ1-1,-,CSASPFLLQGRTEAFF,TGCAGTGCTAGCCCCTTCCTCCTCCAGGGGAGGACTGAAGCTTTCTTT
10,-,TRBV28,TRBJ1-1,few,CASLDTEAFF,TGTGCCAGCCTAGACACTGAAGCTTTCTTT
15,-,TRBV20-1,TRBJ2-1,few,CSARDRSTSPAEQFF,TGCAGTGCTAGAGATCGTAGTACTTCTCCCGCGGAGCAGTTCTTC
14,-,TRBV6-2/TRBV6-3,TRBJ2-5,once,CASSPIRGDETQYF,TGTGCCAGCAGTCCTATTAGGGGTGACGAGACCCAGTACTTC
16,-,TRBV7-6,TRBJ1-1,once,CASSLEQIHVNTEAFF,TGTGCCAGCAGCTTAGAACAGATCCACGTGAATACTGAAGCTTTCTTT
14,TRBD2,TRBV27,TRBJ2-1,-,CASSFGGSGNGQFF,TGTGCCAGCAGTTTTGGCGGGAGCGGCAATGGGCAGTTCTTC
18,TRBD1,TRBV7-2,TRBJ2-3,few,CASSLSGQGFRLVDTQYF,TGTGCCAGCAGCTTATCGGGACAGGGATTTAGGTTAGTGGATACGCAGTATTTT
13,-,TRBV20-1,TRBJ2-4,-,CSAPRKAKNIQYF,TGCAGTGCTCCCAGGAAGGCCAAAAACATTCAGTACTTC